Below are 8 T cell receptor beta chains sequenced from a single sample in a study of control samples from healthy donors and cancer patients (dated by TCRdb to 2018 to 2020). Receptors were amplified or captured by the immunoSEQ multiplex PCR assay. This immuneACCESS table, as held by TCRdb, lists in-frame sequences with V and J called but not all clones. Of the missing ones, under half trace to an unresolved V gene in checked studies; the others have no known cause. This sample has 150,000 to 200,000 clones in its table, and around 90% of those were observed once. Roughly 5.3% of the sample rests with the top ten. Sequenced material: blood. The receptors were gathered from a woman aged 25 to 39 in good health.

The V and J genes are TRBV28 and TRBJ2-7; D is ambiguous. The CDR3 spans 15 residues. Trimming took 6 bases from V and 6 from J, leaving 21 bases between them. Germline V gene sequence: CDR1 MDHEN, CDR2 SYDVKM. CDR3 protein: CASSPIKTPSVEQYF. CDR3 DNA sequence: TGTGCCAGCAGCCCGATAAAAACTCCTTCCGTCGAGCAGTACTTC.

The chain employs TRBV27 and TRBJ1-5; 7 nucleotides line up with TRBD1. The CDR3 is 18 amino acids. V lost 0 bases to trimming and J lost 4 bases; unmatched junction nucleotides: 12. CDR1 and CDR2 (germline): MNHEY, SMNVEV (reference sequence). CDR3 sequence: CASSLSRGNRGQNQPQHF. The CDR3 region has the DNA TGTGCCAGCAGTTTATCCCGAGGTAACAGGGGCCAGAATCAGCCCCAGCATTTT.

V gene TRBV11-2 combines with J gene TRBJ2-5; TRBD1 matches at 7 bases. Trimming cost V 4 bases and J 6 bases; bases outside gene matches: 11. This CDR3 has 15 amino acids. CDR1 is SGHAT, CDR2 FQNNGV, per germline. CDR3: CASSSSTGYLKTQYF. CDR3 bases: TGTGCCAGCAGCTCGTCGACAGGGTATCTCAAGACCCAGTACTTC.

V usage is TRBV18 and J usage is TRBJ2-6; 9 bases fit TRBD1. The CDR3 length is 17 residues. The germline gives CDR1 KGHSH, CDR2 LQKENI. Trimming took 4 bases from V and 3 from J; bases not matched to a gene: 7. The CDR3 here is CASSLAGQGYGANVLTF. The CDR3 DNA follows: TGTGCCAGCTCACTCGCCGGACAGGGGTATGGGGCCAACGTCCTGACTTTC.

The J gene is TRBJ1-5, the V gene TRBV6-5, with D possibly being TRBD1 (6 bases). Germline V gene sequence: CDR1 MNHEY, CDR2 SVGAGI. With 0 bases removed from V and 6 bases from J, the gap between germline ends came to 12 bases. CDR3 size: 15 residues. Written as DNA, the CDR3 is TGTGCCAGCAGTTACTCGAGGGGAGGGGGTCAGCCCCAGCATTTT. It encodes CASSYSRGGGQPQHF.

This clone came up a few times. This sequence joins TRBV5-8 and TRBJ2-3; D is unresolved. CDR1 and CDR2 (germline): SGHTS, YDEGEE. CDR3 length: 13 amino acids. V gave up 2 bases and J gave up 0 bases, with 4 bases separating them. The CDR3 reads CASSFISTDTQYF. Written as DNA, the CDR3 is TGTGCCAGCAGCTTTATAAGCACAGATACGCAGTATTTT.

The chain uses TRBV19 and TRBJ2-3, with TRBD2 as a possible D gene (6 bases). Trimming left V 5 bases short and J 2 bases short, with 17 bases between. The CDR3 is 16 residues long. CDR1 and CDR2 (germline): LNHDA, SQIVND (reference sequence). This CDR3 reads CASSAPRTTYTDTQYF. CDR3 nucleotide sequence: TGTGCCAGTAGTGCACCGCGGACTACCTACACAGATACGCAGTATTTT. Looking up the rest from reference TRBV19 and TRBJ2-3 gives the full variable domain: DGGITQSPKYLFRKEGQNVTLSCEQNLNHDAMYWYRQDPGQGLRLIYYSQIVNDFQKGDIAEGYSVSREKKESFPLTVTSAQKNPTAFYLCASSAPRTTYTDTQYFGPGTRLTVL.

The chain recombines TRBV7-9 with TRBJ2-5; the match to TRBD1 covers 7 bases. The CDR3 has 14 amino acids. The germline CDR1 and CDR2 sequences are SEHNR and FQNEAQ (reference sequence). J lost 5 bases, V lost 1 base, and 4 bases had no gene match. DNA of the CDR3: TGTGCCAGCAGCTTAGGACAGGGTTCGGAGACCCAGTACTTC. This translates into CASSLGQGSETQYF.